The text below deals with one TCR beta chain. After removal of 6 bases from V and 6 bases from J, the junction contained 4 bases not matched to a gene. Germline V gene data show CDR1 as MNHEY and CDR2 as SVGAGI. CDR3 length: 13 residues. These data come from a study of blood T cell repertoires in COVID-19. TCRdb keeps only in-frame clones here, not all; method: immunoSEQ multiplex PCR. This sample has 380,000 or so clones, with 88% found just once. The TCR was taken from a woman in her twenties or thirties with acute COVID-19. This rearrangement joins TRBV6-5 to TRBJ1-5, with 8 nucleotides matching TRBD1. Sequences were obtained from PBMCs or T cells enriched from blood (not recorded which). This chain's CDR3 is CASRGQDGQPQHF. CDR3 sequence (DNA): TGTGCCAGCAGGGGACAGGACGGTCAGCCCCAGCATTTT.